The present T cell receptor (beta chain) was sequenced within a study of glioma-infiltrating T cells. The iRepertoire nested amplicon-rescue multiplex PCR amplified TCR alpha and beta CDR3s from RNA. TCRdb analysed the multiplex PCR reads with MiXCR anew, one entry per CDR3 protein. Of around 99,000 distinct CDR3 sequences listed, less than 30% are singletons. In its sample, this clonotype was seen many times. Antigen unknown. Study-level points and caveats: Tissue and blood shared very few CDR3 sequences.

V trimming: 4 bases; J trimming: 4 bases; junction bases outside the gene matches: 7. The CDR3 contains 15 residues. The V gene's germline CDR1 is MDHEN and CDR2 SYDVKM. The receptor's source is a human donor with low-grade glioma or glioblastoma, undergoing nonglioma brain surgery, or in good health (not recorded which). What was sequenced was glioma tissue, nonneoplastic brain tissue, or PBMCs (not recorded which). J is TRBJ2-7 and V is TRBV28, with 10 bases identical to TRBD1. For the CDR3, the DNA is TGTGCCAGCAGTTCTTCCGGGACAGGGGTATACGAGCAGTACTTC. Translation gives CASSSSGTGVYEQYF.